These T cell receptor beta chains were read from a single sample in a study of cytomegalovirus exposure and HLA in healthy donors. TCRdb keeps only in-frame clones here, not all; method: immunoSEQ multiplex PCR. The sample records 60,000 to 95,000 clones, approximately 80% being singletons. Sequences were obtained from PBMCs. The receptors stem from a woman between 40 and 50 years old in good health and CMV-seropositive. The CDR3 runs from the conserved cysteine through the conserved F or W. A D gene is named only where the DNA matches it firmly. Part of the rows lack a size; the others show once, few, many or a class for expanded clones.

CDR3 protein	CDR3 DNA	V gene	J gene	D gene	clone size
CASSLGSRLNSPLHF	TGTGCCAGCAGCTTGGGGAGCAGATTGAATTCACCCCTCCACTTT	TRBV5-4	TRBJ1-6	NA	NA
CSVGEGGDSPLHF	TGCAGCGTTGGGGAAGGGGGCGACTCACCCCTCCACTTT	TRBV29-1	TRBJ1-6	TRBD1	NA
CASSEAKTEGQPQHF	TGTGCCAGCAGTGAAGCGAAAACAGAGGGTCAGCCCCAGCATTTT	TRBV6-1	TRBJ1-5	NA	NA
CASNVIGDRTPLHF	TGTGCCAGCAACGTAATAGGGGATCGAACACCCCTCCACTTT	TRBV6-5	TRBJ1-6	NA	NA
CASSFPDRYQPQHF	TGTGCCAGCAGTTTCCCGGACAGGTATCAGCCCCAGCATTTT	TRBV28	TRBJ1-5	TRBD1	NA
CACGSGANVLTF	TGTGCCTGCGGCTCTGGGGCCAACGTCCTGACTTTC	TRBV6-5	TRBJ2-6	NA	NA
CASSVSGNSNQPQHF	TGTGCCAGCAGCGTATCGGGAAATAGCAATCAGCCCCAGCATTTT	TRBV9	TRBJ1-5	NA	once
CASSQDNQYNSPLHF	TGTGCCAGCTCACAGGACAACCAGTATAATTCACCCCTCCACTTT	TRBV18	TRBJ1-6	NA	few
CASSSGGAEGTEAFF	TGTGCCAGCAGCTCCGGCGGGGCGGAGGGCACTGAAGCTTTCTTT	TRBV27	TRBJ1-1	NA	NA
CASSYSGPTGELFF	TGTGCCAGCAGTTACTCGGGCCCGACCGGGGAGCTGTTTTTT	TRBV6-6	TRBJ2-2	NA	NA
CAIQQGMGNQPQHF	TGTGCCATCCAACAGGGAATGGGCAATCAGCCCCAGCATTTT	TRBV10-3	TRBJ1-5	NA	few
CASSLKSYYGYTF	TGTGCCAGCAGCTTGAAGAGTTACTATGGCTACACCTTC	TRBV5-6	TRBJ1-2	NA	NA
CASSTGTSGSTDTQYF	TGCGCCAGCAGCACCGGGACTAGCGGAAGCACAGATACGCAGTATTTT	TRBV5-1	TRBJ2-3	TRBD2	NA
CASSHRQGLSVDSEAFF	TGTGCCAGTAGTCACCGACAGGGTTTAAGCGTCGACTCTGAAGCTTTCTTT	TRBV19	TRBJ1-1	TRBD1	NA
CASRDNQGAPEKLFF	TGTGCCAGCAGAGACAACCAGGGGGCGCCTGAAAAACTGTTTTTT	TRBV6-1	TRBJ1-4	TRBD1	NA
CASSTGNNYGYTF	TGTGCCAGCAGCACAGGGAATAACTATGGCTACACCTTC	TRBV7-2	TRBJ1-2	NA	NA
CAIGQHNEQFF	TGCGCCATCGGACAGCACAATGAGCAGTTCTTC	TRBV23-1	TRBJ2-1	NA	NA
CASSPGLDRSTQYF	TGTGCCAGCAGTCCCGGACTAGATCGCTCGACGCAGTATTTT	TRBV6-6	TRBJ2-3	TRBD2	NA
CASSFNRGTETQYF	TGTGCCAGCAGTTTCAACAGGGGAACGGAGACCCAGTACTTC	TRBV6-6	TRBJ2-5	TRBD1	NA
CASSVGTGSTDTQYF	TGTGCCAGCAGCGTGGGGACTGGAAGCACAGATACGCAGTATTTT	TRBV9	TRBJ2-3	NA	few
CASSLGGAAGETQYF	TGTGCCAGCAGCTTGGGAGGGGCGGCGGGGGAGACCCAGTACTTC	TRBV5-4	TRBJ2-5	NA	NA
CASSGGQGVGELFF	TGTGCCAGCAGTGGGGGACAGGGGGTCGGGGAGCTGTTTTTT	TRBV28	TRBJ2-2	TRBD1	NA
CASSGRRGRLDTGELFF	TGTGCCAGCAGTGGGCGCAGGGGTAGATTGGACACCGGGGAGCTGTTTTTT	TRBV11-2	TRBJ2-2	NA	NA
CASSPWAGGGTDTQYF	TGTGCCAGTAGCCCGTGGGCGGGGGGAGGCACAGATACGCAGTATTTT	TRBV19	TRBJ2-3	TRBD2	NA
CAILKRGAYEQYF	TGTGCCATCTTGAAGCGGGGGGCCTACGAGCAGTACTTC	TRBV10-3	TRBJ2-7	TRBD2	NA
CASTTRGGGTNEKLFF	TGTGCCAGCACTACCCGCGGTGGGGGCACTAATGAAAAACTGTTTTTT	TRBV27	TRBJ1-4	NA	NA
CASSGSGTGGIGELFF	TGCGCCAGCAGCGGGTCCGGGACAGGGGGGATCGGGGAGCTGTTTTTT	TRBV5-1	TRBJ2-2	TRBD1	NA
CASSTDRGRGSTEAFF	TGTGCCAGTAGCACGGACCGGGGCAGGGGGAGCACTGAAGCTTTCTTT	TRBV19	TRBJ1-1	TRBD1	NA
CASSYSGQVNEKLFF	TGTGCCAGCAGTTACTCAGGACAGGTTAATGAAAAACTGTTTTTT	TRBV6-5	TRBJ1-4	TRBD1	NA
CASSQEWQAYEQYF	TGTGCCAGCAGCCAAGAATGGCAGGCCTACGAGCAGTACTTC	TRBV4-2	TRBJ2-7	NA	few
CASSLDLARQVGSGNTIYF	TGTGCCAGCAGCTTAGATCTTGCCCGACAGGTCGGCTCTGGAAACACCATATATTTT	TRBV11-2	TRBJ1-3	NA	once
CASSYDTTYEQYF	TGTGCCAGCAGTTACGACACCACCTACGAGCAGTACTTC	TRBV28	TRBJ2-7	NA	NA
CASTKGREQYF	TGTGCCAGCACTAAGGGGCGCGAGCAGTACTTC	TRBV6-1	TRBJ2-7	NA	medium-sized
CASSEGRRGNSPLHF	TGTGCCAGCAGTGAAGGGCGCAGGGGGAATTCACCCCTCCACTTT	TRBV2	TRBJ1-6	TRBD1	NA
CASSNTGTGFSSGNTIYF	TGTGCCAGCAGCAACACCGGGACAGGTTTTTCCTCTGGAAACACCATATATTTT	TRBV7-9	TRBJ1-3	TRBD1	few
CASRPDTGANVLTF	TGTGCCAGCAGACCGGACACTGGGGCCAACGTCCTGACTTTC	TRBV27	TRBJ2-6	NA	NA
CASGDYGYTF	TGTGCCTCAGGGGATTATGGCTACACCTTC	TRBV30	TRBJ1-2	NA	few
CASSSGIQNSPLHF	TGTGCCAGCAGTTCCGGGATCCAGAATTCACCCCTCCACTTT	TRBV28	TRBJ1-6	NA	NA
CASSLSQTYEQYF	TGTGCCAGCAGCTTAAGCCAAACCTACGAGCAGTACTTC	TRBV7-2	TRBJ2-7	NA	NA
CASRPEAGGHTGELFF	TGCGCCAGCCGCCCGGAGGCGGGGGGGCACACCGGGGAGCTGTTTTTT	TRBV5-1	TRBJ2-2	TRBD2	few
CASSTSRETQYF	TGTGCCAGCAGCACTAGCAGAGAGACCCAGTACTTC	TRBV7-9	TRBJ2-5	NA	NA